What follows are 21 T cell receptor beta chains derived from one specimen sequenced in a study of cytotoxic CD8 clonotypes in ibrutinib-treated CLL (dated by TCRdb to the early 2020s). The method was the immunoSEQ multiplex PCR assay. The table comes from immuneACCESS by way of TCRdb, which keeps in-frame sequences with V and J called. Part of the clones is missing from these tables; in studies checked, under half for an unresolved V gene and the rest for unknown reasons. This sample comprises 150,000 to 250,000 clones, roughly 72% of them detected only once. The ten largest make up 10% to 15% of the sample. The intended sense of this specimen's time point label: approximately 25 months on ibrutinib. The input for sequencing was PBMCs, taken after 24 months of ibrutinib treatment. These receptors all stem from a human donor with chronic lymphocytic leukemia.

V is TRBV6-5 and J is TRBJ2-7; TRBD1 aligns across 7 bases. With V trimmed by 2 bases and J by 3 bases, 7 bases remained unmatched. Germline CDR1 MNHEY, CDR2 SVGAGI. This CDR3 region has 15 residues. The CDR3 coding sequence is TGTGCCAGCAGTTACACCGGGACAGCTTACTACGAGCAGTACTTC. The encoded protein is CASSYTGTAYYEQYF.

The V and J genes are TRBV30 and TRBJ1-1; D remains unclear. Germline V CDR1 and CDR2: GTSNPN, SVGIG (reference sequence). This CDR3 is 10 amino acids long. V dropped 1 base and J dropped 7 bases, with 4 bases sitting between them. The CDR3, as DNA: TGTGCCTGGAGTGGGGTTGAAGCTTTCTTT. Its protein is CAWSGVEAFF.

The V gene is TRBV18, the J gene TRBJ1-4; D not resolved. V lost 5 bases to trimming and J lost 4 bases, with 11 bases between them. From germline, CDR1 is KGHSH and CDR2 LQKENI. The CDR3 loop spans 14 amino acids. CDR3 amino acids: CASSISGLNEKLFF. The CDR3 nucleotides read TGTGCCAGCTCAATCTCTGGTCTTAATGAAAAACTGTTTTTT.

The chain has TRBV7-8 and TRBJ1-1, with D tentatively TRBD1 (5 bases). Trimming removed 0 bases from V and 1 base from J, with 15 bases in between. This CDR3 is 17 amino acids long. Germline CDR1 reads SGHVS; CDR2 reads FQNEAQ. The CDR3 loop reads CASSLARAVVTNTEAFF. The CDR3 region has the DNA TGTGCCAGCAGCTTAGCCAGGGCGGTCGTAACGAACACTGAAGCTTTCTTT.

This clone has only one observation. The chain has TRBV6-1 and TRBJ2-7, with D possibly being TRBD2 (5 bases). V shed 6 bases and J shed 2 bases, with 8 bases lying between them. Germline V lookup: CDR1 MNHNS, CDR2 SASEGT. This CDR3 region has 12 residues. This CDR3 is CASSHGAYEQYF. For the CDR3, the DNA is TGTGCCAGCAGCCACGGGGCCTACGAGCAGTACTTC.

The V call is TRBV5-1, the J call TRBJ2-1, with a weak D call TRBD2 (6 bases). The CDR3 consists of 16 residues. The germline V gene has CDR1 SGHRS and CDR2 YFSETQ. Between the trimmed V and J ends, which lost 0 bases and 3 bases, there was a span of 13 bases. The CDR3 region is CASSLALGTGYNEQFF. The CDR3 DNA sequence: TGCGCCAGCAGCTTGGCTCTCGGGACTGGCTACAATGAGCAGTTCTTC. The full variable domain, its missing parts supplied by reference TRBV5-1 and TRBJ2-1, is KAGVTQTPRYLIKTRGQQVTLSCSPISGHRSVSWYQQTPGQGLQFLFEYFSETQRNKGNFPGRFSGRQFSNSRSEMNVSTLELGDSALYLCASSLALGTGYNEQFFGPGTRLTVL.

The chain is built from TRBV7-9 and TRBJ2-7; 9 bases align to TRBD1. Germline CDR1 is SEHNR and CDR2 is FQNEAQ (reference sequence). The length of the CDR3 is 14 residues. Trimming took 7 bases from V and 2 from J; bases not matched to a gene: 6. CDR3 region: CASTAGTGTYEQYF. The CDR3 DNA reads TGTGCCAGCACTGCCGGGACAGGGACCTACGAGCAGTACTTC.

The CDR3 DNA sequence: TGTGCCAGCACCCTTAGCGGGAGAGGCACAGATACGCAGTATTTT. Translation gives CASTLSGRGTDTQYF. The chain combines TRBV13 with TRBJ2-3; 9 bases map to TRBD2. From germline, CDR1 is PRHDT and CDR2 FYEKMQ (reference sequence). J lost 1 base, V lost 7 bases, and 6 bases had no gene match. The CDR3 is 15 amino acids.

The chain couples TRBV14 to TRBJ1-4, with D perhaps TRBD1 (6 bases). The CDR3 is 14 residues long. Trimming took 1 base from V and 3 from J, leaving 6 bases between them. The germline V gene has CDR1 SGHDN and CDR2 FVKESK. CDR3 residues: CASSQGTANEKLFF. The CDR3 nucleotides are TGTGCCAGCAGCCAAGGGACAGCTAATGAAAAACTGTTTTTT.

The chain has TRBV6-5 and TRBJ1-5; no firm D call. V was trimmed by 4 bases and J by 2 bases, leaving 12 bases between them. CDR3 length: 15 amino acids. The V gene's germline CDR1 is MNHEY and CDR2 SVGAGI. The CDR3 DNA reads TGTGCCAGCAGTTCTGACATGGTCGGCAATCAGCCCCAGCATTTT. This sequence encodes CASSSDMVGNQPQHF.

This clone was recorded only once. Other DNA sequences in the same sample also yield this CDR3. The chain is built from TRBV5-1 and TRBJ1-5, with D tentatively TRBD1 (5 bases). V was cut by 0 bases and J by 0 bases, with 7 bases left in between. CDR1 and CDR2 (germline): SGHRS, YFSETQ. The length of the CDR3 is 15 residues. The DNA for the CDR3 is TGCGCCAGCAGCTTGGGGGGGAATAGCAATCAGCCCCAGCATTTT. This codes for CASSLGGNSNQPQHF.

The rearrangement joins TRBV27 to TRBJ2-1; TRBD2 matches 9 bases. The CDR3 contains 16 residues. Per the germline V gene, CDR1 is MNHEY and CDR2 is SMNVEV (reference sequence). Trimming took 8 bases from V and 2 from J; bases not matched to a gene: 10. The CDR3 loop reads CASFKAGGRAYNEQFF. CDR3 nucleotide sequence: TGTGCCAGCTTTAAGGCGGGAGGGCGTGCCTACAATGAGCAGTTCTTC.

The gene calls are TRBV5-1 and TRBJ2-5; 7 nucleotides match TRBD1. The germline V gene has CDR1 SGHRS and CDR2 YFSETQ. V gave up 3 bases and J gave up 2 bases; unmatched junction bases: 4. This CDR3 comprises 14 residues. CDR3 protein: CASSSGTEQETQYF. CDR3 nucleotide sequence: TGCGCCAGCAGCTCCGGGACAGAACAAGAGACCCAGTACTTC.

The chain carries TRBV11-2 and TRBJ2-7; 7 nucleotides match TRBD2. Germline V lookup: CDR1 SGHAT, CDR2 FQNNGV. V lost 8 bases to trimming and J lost 4 bases; unmatched junction nucleotides: 8. There are 13 residues in the CDR3. The CDR3 spells CASSRETVYEQYF. In nucleotides, the CDR3 is TGTGCCAGCTCGCGGGAGACTGTTTACGAGCAGTACTTC.

DNA of the CDR3: TGTGCCAGCTTCGAGGGTGGTGAAAAACTGTTTTTT. Protein: CASFEGGEKLFF. This chain links TRBV6-1 with TRBJ1-4; no clear D gene. Germline CDR1 reads MNHNS; CDR2 reads SASEGT. The CDR3 has 12 residues. V lost 8 bases and J 7 bases, leaving 11 bases between the germline ends.

This clone was seen many times. The chain joins TRBV4-2 to TRBJ1-1; TRBD1 matches 8 bases. The CDR3 runs to 16 residues. Germline-derived CDR1 and CDR2 are LGHNA and YNFKEQ. V lost 5 bases and J lost 5; bases outside the gene matches: 13. As DNA, the CDR3 is TGTGCCAGCAGCATCCATGACAGGGGAGCTAGGACTGAAGCTTTCTTT. Encoded protein: CASSIHDRGARTEAFF.

This clone was found many times. The J gene is TRBJ1-2, the V gene TRBV28; D is unresolved. The V end was cut by 2 bases, the J end by 0 bases, with 10 bases between. The germline gives CDR1 MDHEN, CDR2 SYDVKM. The CDR3 extends over 15 amino acids. For the CDR3, the DNA is TGTGCCAGCAGTTTACCCCGGGTTCCTAACTATGGCTACACCTTC. It yields the protein CASSLPRVPNYGYTF.

This clone was observed a few times. The gene calls are TRBV18 and TRBJ2-5; 9 nucleotides line up with TRBD2. V was pared by 2 bases and J by 4 bases, with 8 bases of the junction left unmatched. The CDR3 loop spans 16 amino acids. Germline V lookup: CDR1 KGHSH, CDR2 LQKENI. The CDR3, as DNA: TGTGCCAGCTCACCAGGCGGTAGCGGGAGAGGAGAGACCCAGTACTTC. Amino acids: CASSPGGSGRGETQYF.

As regards this clone: The same CDR3 arises from other DNA sequences in this sample as well. J is TRBJ1-3 and V is TRBV9; no firm D call. There are 12 residues in the CDR3. Per the germline V gene, CDR1 is SGDLS and CDR2 is YYNGEE. Trimming took off 2 bases at V and 4 bases at J, with 4 bases between the two ends. The CDR3 region is CASSVNGNTIYF. CDR3 DNA sequence: TGTGCCAGCAGCGTCAACGGAAACACCATATATTTT.

The DNA of the CDR3 is TGTGCCAGCTCACCCACGGCCGGTGGCGCCGAGCAGTACTTC. Translation gives CASSPTAGGAEQYF. The chain combines TRBV18 with TRBJ2-7; D is unresolved. Germline-derived CDR1 and CDR2 are KGHSH and LQKENI. This CDR3 has 14 amino acids. V shed 3 bases and J shed 6 bases, with 15 bases lying between them.

The V and J genes are TRBV29-1 and TRBJ2-1; 8 bases map to TRBD2. The CDR3 extends over 15 amino acids. The ends lost 8 bases at V and 4 bases at J; junction bases unmatched: 13. The germline gives CDR1 SQVTM, CDR2 ANQGSEA. CDR3 amino acids: CSIYGTRYTYNEQFF. DNA for the CDR3: TGCAGCATCTACGGGACTAGGTACACTTACAATGAGCAGTTCTTC.